A single sample is the source of the 32 T cell receptor beta chains below, sequenced in a study of blood T cell repertoires in COVID-19. Clones were sequenced by immunoSEQ multiplex PCR, and TCRdb holds only the in-frame ones, with some missing. The profile shows about 200,000 clones, about 90% of them singletons. What was sequenced was PBMCs or T cells enriched from blood (not recorded which). The source of these receptors is a woman in her 30s who had recovered from COVID-19.

In this sample, this clone turned up a few times. The CDR3 DNA reads TGTGCCAGCAGCTTAGAGGGCAGGGGGTCTAACTATGGCTACACCTTC. Encoded protein: CASSLEGRGSNYGYTF. This chain uses TRBV11-3 with TRBJ1-2; 7 nucleotides align to TRBD1. Germline V gene lookup returns CDR1 SGHNT and CDR2 YENEEA. V dropped 0 bases and J dropped 0; count of bases not matched to a gene: 4. CDR3 length equals 16 residues.

The chain is built from TRBV24-1 and TRBJ1-2; D unresolved. The CDR3 is made up of 16 amino acids. V dropped 4 bases and J dropped 8 bases, with 22 bases sitting between them. The germline gives CDR1 KGHDR, CDR2 SFDVKD. The CDR3 nucleotides read TGTGCCACCAGTGACCGAACCCGGTCCGGGGATGTCGGCTACACCTTC. It is translated as CATSDRTRSGDVGYTF.

The genes are TRBV7-3 and TRBJ2-3; 7 nucleotides line up with TRBD1. The CDR3 is 14 residues long. V shed 5 bases and J 4 bases; nucleotides not matched to a gene: 6. CDR1 SGHTA and CDR2 FQGTGA come from the germline V gene. The chain's CDR3 is CASSPQGEADTQYF. The CDR3 bases are TGTGCCAGCAGCCCTCAGGGGGAAGCAGATACGCAGTATTTT.

This chain links TRBV6-5 with TRBJ2-2; tentatively, D is TRBD2 (6 bases). Trimming removed 4 bases at V and 5 bases at J, with 14 bases between. Per germline, CDR1 MNHEY and CDR2 SVGAGI. This CDR3 has 15 residues. This CDR3 reads CASSSDGSWTGELFF. The CDR3 region has the DNA TGTGCCAGCAGTTCCGACGGGAGTTGGACCGGGGAGCTGTTTTTT.

The genes are TRBV6-2 or TRBV6-3 and TRBJ1-1; TRBD1 is a possible D gene (5 bases). The CDR3 has 14 amino acids. CDR1 is MNHEY and CDR2 is SVGEGT in the germline V gene. The V and J ends lost 5 bases and 0 bases respectively, with 10 bases between them. CDR3 loop: CASSRQIMNTEAFF. The CDR3 DNA follows: TGTGCCAGCAGTCGACAGATCATGAACACTGAAGCTTTCTTT.

The genes are TRBV2 and TRBJ2-3, with 7 bases that match TRBD2. Germline trimming cut 7 bases from V and 2 bases from J; bases unmatched to any gene: 9. CDR3 length: 15 amino acids. CDR1 and CDR2 (germline): SNHLY, FYNNEI. CDR3 in DNA: TGTGCCAGCACGAGTGGGACTACCTACACAGATACGCAGTATTTT. Translated, it gives CASTSGTTYTDTQYF.

This sequence joins TRBV27 and TRBJ1-1; D might be TRBD1 (6 bases). The CDR3 is 14 residues long. Germline lookup yields CDR1 MNHEY and CDR2 SMNVEV (reference sequence). V was trimmed by 4 bases and J by 8 bases, leaving 17 bases between them. The CDR3 DNA reads TGTGCCAGCAGTTCGCCGGGACGCGGGGGCGAAGCTTTCTTT. It yields the protein CASSSPGRGGEAFF.

The chain uses TRBV7-3 and TRBJ1-1; a weak D match, TRBD1 (6 bases). Between the trimmed V and J ends, which lost 5 bases and 1 base, there was a span of 17 bases. The CDR3 extends over 16 amino acids. The germline V gene has CDR1 SGHTA and CDR2 FQGTGA. The DNA of the CDR3 is TGTGCCAGCAGCCTCCTTCACGGGGGGGCGAACACTGAAGCTTTCTTT. Translated: CASSLLHGGANTEAFF.

The chain has TRBV5-3 and TRBJ2-7, with 8 bases identical to TRBD2. Being an ORF, TRBV5-3 has a function that is uncertain. The CDR3 is 13 residues long. Trimming cost V 3 bases and J 3 bases; bases outside gene matches: 2. CDR3 sequence (DNA): TGTGCCAGAAGCTGGGGACTAGACTACGAGCAGTACTTC. Translated, it gives CARSWGLDYEQYF.

Here the CDR3 DNA reads TGTGCCACCAGAGCCCGAGAAAAAGGGGTGTTTGCTGAAGCTTTCTTT. Protein product: CATRAREKGVFAEAFF. The genes are TRBV15 and TRBJ1-1, with D possibly TRBD1 on 5 matching bases. Per the germline V gene, CDR1 is LNHNV and CDR2 is YYDKDF (reference sequence). The V end lost 6 bases, the J end lost 6 bases, and 23 bases lay between the germline ends. There are 16 residues in the CDR3.

The V call is TRBV9, the J call TRBJ2-7; possibly TRBD2 for D (6 bases). With 7 bases removed from V and 0 bases from J, the gap between germline ends came to 20 bases. CDR1 is SGDLS, CDR2 YYNGEE, per germline. This CDR3 has 16 amino acids. The CDR3 protein is CASSPGGGLSSYEQYF. CDR3 coding DNA: TGTGCCAGCTCCCCCGGGGGAGGCCTCTCCTCCTACGAGCAGTACTTC.

The rearrangement joins TRBV24-1 to TRBJ1-3; possible D gene TRBD1, 6 bases. The CDR3 length is 20 residues. V was clipped by 1 base and J by 4 bases, with 25 bases between them. Germline V gene data show CDR1 as KGHDR and CDR2 as SFDVKD. CDR3 DNA: TGTGCCACCAGTGATTTCTGGGGGCGGCGGTTACTGCGAAGGGGAAACACCATATATTTT. This gives the protein CATSDFWGRRLLRRGNTIYF.

V is TRBV7-2 and J is TRBJ1-6; D is possibly TRBD1 (6 bases). The CDR3 covers 15 residues. V dropped 4 bases and J dropped 13 bases, with 20 bases sitting between them. Germline CDR1 and CDR2: SGHTA and FQGNSA. The CDR3 loop reads CASSSRDTRHAPLHF. CDR3 bases: TGTGCCAGCAGCTCCCGGGACACGCGACACGCGCCCCTCCACTTT.

V gene TRBV27 combines with J gene TRBJ1-2; D unclear. Germline loops: CDR1 MNHEY, CDR2 SMNVEV (reference sequence). The CDR3 sequence is 15 residues long. Trimming took off 4 bases at V and 7 bases at J, with 19 bases between the two ends. DNA of the CDR3: TGTGCCAGCAGTTCTGCGGCAACCCAACTAAGTGGCTACACCTTC. Translating it yields CASSSAATQLSGYTF.

Comments on this clone: Other DNA sequences from this sample encode an identical CDR3 as well. This chain connects TRBV9 to TRBJ1-1, with TRBD1 matching over 7 bases. The CDR3 is 13 amino acids. Trimming at V came to 4 bases and at J to 5 bases, leaving 5 bases not matched to a gene. Germline assignment: CDR1 SGDLS and CDR2 YYNGEE. CDR3 bases: TGTGCCAGCAGCCCCCAGGGGGATACTGAAGCTTTCTTT. Residues: CASSPQGDTEAFF. The whole variable domain, remainder taken from reference TRBV9 and TRBJ1-1, is DSGVTQTPKHLITATGQRVTLRCSPRSGDLSVYWYQQSLDQGLQFLIQYYNGEERAKGNILERFSAQQFPDLHSELNLSSLELGDSALYFCASSPQGDTEAFFGQGTRLTVV.

The chain combines TRBV30 with TRBJ1-4; 10 nucleotides line up with TRBD1. The junction had 2 bases not matched to a gene; V was cut back by 1 base and J by 6 bases. There are 14 residues in the CDR3. Germline loops: CDR1 GTSNPN, CDR2 SVGIG (reference sequence). The CDR3 region is CAWSGGTGDEKLFF. DNA of the CDR3: TGTGCCTGGAGTGGCGGGACAGGGGATGAAAAACTGTTTTTT.

As regards this clone: Additional DNA sequences in this sample encode the identical CDR3. V and J are TRBV4-1 and TRBJ1-4; 9 positions match TRBD1. Germline lookup yields CDR1 MGHRA and CDR2 YSYEKL. V lost 1 base, J lost 6 bases, and 3 bases stayed unmatched. CDR3 length: 15 residues. The CDR3 DNA follows: TGCGCCAGCAGCCAAGTAAGGACAGGGGATGAAAAACTGTTTTTT. Its translation is CASSQVRTGDEKLFF.

The CDR3 nucleotides read TGTGCCAGTAGAACGCCAGGGGCAGATGGCGGGGAGCTGTTTTTT. Residues: CASRTPGADGGELFF. The rearrangement uses TRBV19 and TRBJ2-2; TRBD1 might be the D (6 bases). The CDR3 is 15 amino acids. V was clipped by 6 bases and J by 7 bases, with 18 bases between them. Germline V gene data show CDR1 as LNHDA and CDR2 as SQIVND (reference sequence).

This sequence joins TRBV27 and TRBJ2-1; the match to TRBD2 covers 9 bases. V lost 10 bases and J lost 5; bases outside the gene matches: 6. The V gene's germline CDR1 is MNHEY and CDR2 SMNVEV (reference sequence). CDR3 length: 13 residues. CDR3 loop: CATGLAGHNEQFF. The CDR3, as DNA: TGTGCCACCGGGCTAGCGGGGCACAATGAGCAGTTCTTC.

The chain has TRBV5-6 and TRBJ1-1, with 8 bases matching TRBD1. Germline V gene lookup returns CDR1 SGHDT and CDR2 YYEEEE. This CDR3 is built from 14 residues. J lost 5 bases, V lost 3 bases, and 6 bases had no gene match. CDR3 nucleotide sequence: TGTGCCAGCAGCTGGGACAGGTTTGGAACTGAAGCTTTCTTT. Residues: CASSWDRFGTEAFF.

This clone occurred many times. The same CDR3 can be traced to other DNA sequences in this sample. The chain combines TRBV18 with TRBJ2-5, with D maybe TRBD1 (6 bases). The CDR3 covers 14 residues. The V gene's germline CDR1 is KGHSH and CDR2 LQKENI. Trimming pared 3 bases from V and 1 base from J, leaving 9 bases between. CDR3 nucleotide sequence: TGTGCCAGCTCACCGGACAGTTCCCAAGAGACCCAGTACTTC. Its translation is CASSPDSSQETQYF.

The genes are TRBV6-1 and TRBJ2-7, with 13 bases lining up with TRBD2. CDR1 and CDR2 (germline): MNHNS, SASEGT. V lost 4 bases and J lost 3; bases outside the gene matches: 12. CDR3 length equals 18 residues. Here the CDR3 reads CASSGTPGLAGMNYEQYF. CDR3 bases: TGTGCCAGCAGTGGTACACCGGGACTAGCGGGGATGAACTACGAGCAGTACTTC.

V usage is TRBV11-2 and J usage is TRBJ1-3, with D uncertain. This CDR3 spans 15 amino acids. The ends were cut back, 3 bases at V and 0 bases at J, with 9 bases in the middle. Looked up from germline, CDR1 is SGHAT and CDR2 is FQNNGV. CDR3 protein: CASSFHFGSGNTIYF. Written as DNA, the CDR3 is TGTGCCAGCAGCTTCCATTTCGGCTCTGGAAACACCATATATTTT.

V gene TRBV28 combines with J gene TRBJ1-1; D unclear. This CDR3 region has 14 residues. Germline V lookup: CDR1 MDHEN, CDR2 SYDVKM. Trimming pared 7 bases from V and 0 bases from J, leaving 12 bases between. The CDR3, as DNA: TGTGCCAGCACCCCGACTGTGATGAACACTGAAGCTTTCTTT. Translating it yields CASTPTVMNTEAFF. Full variable domain (rest looked up from reference TRBV28 and TRBJ1-1): DVKVTQSSRYLVKRTGEKVFLECVQDMDHENMFWYRQDPGLGLRLIYFSYDVKMKEKGDIPEGYSVSREKKERFSLILESASTNQTSMYLCASTPTVMNTEAFFGQGTRLTVV.

The V and J genes are TRBV7-9 and TRBJ1-1; the match to TRBD1 covers 8 bases. After removal of 4 bases from V and 1 base from J, the junction contained 8 bases not matched to a gene. This CDR3 region has 16 residues. In germline, CDR1 is SEHNR, CDR2 FQNEAQ (reference sequence). CDR3 bases: TGTGCCAGCAGCTCCCAGGGGGCCGTAAAGAACACTGAAGCTTTCTTT. Its translation: CASSSQGAVKNTEAFF. The full variable domain, rest sourced from reference TRBV7-9 and TRBJ1-1, is DTGVSQNPRHKITKRGQNVTFRCDPISEHNRLYWYRQTLGQGPEFLTYFQNEAQLEKSRLLSDRFSAERPKGSFSTLEIQRTEQGDSAMYLCASSSQGAVKNTEAFFGQGTRLTVV.

This rearrangement joins TRBV27 to TRBJ2-1; 10 positions match TRBD2. Germline assignment: CDR1 MNHEY and CDR2 SMNVEV (reference sequence). After removal of 6 bases from V and 3 bases from J, the junction contained 14 bases not matched to a gene. This CDR3 spans 18 amino acids. The CDR3 nucleotides are TGTGCCAGCAGCCCCCCCTTTATAGCGGGGGGCGTCTACAATGAGCAGTTCTTC. Its protein product is CASSPPFIAGGVYNEQFF.

V is TRBV10-3 and J is TRBJ1-3; a possible D gene is TRBD1 (6 bases). This CDR3 is 13 amino acids long. Germline V CDR1 and CDR2: ENHRY, SYGVKD. With 6 bases removed from V and 7 bases from J, the gap between germline ends came to 13 bases. The CDR3 sequence is CAIRGSGANTIYF. As DNA, the CDR3 is TGTGCCATCAGAGGTTCAGGGGCGAACACCATATATTTT.

The V and J genes are TRBV9 and TRBJ2-2, with 11 bases that match TRBD2. Unmatched junction bases numbered 4, after V lost 4 bases and J lost 5 bases. Germline CDR1 is SGDLS and CDR2 is YYNGEE. The CDR3 is 15 amino acids. CDR3 bases: TGTGCCAGCAGCCGACTAGCGGGAAAGACCGGGGAGCTGTTTTTT. Translation: CASSRLAGKTGELFF.

The CDR3 region has the DNA TGTGCCAGCAGCACCGGGACTCACCCTTCGAACGAAAAACTGTTTTTT. Its translation is CASSTGTHPSNEKLFF. The J gene is TRBJ1-4, the V gene TRBV7-9; D perhaps matches TRBD1 (5 bases). The CDR3 length is 16 residues. The germline gives CDR1 SEHNR, CDR2 FQNEAQ (reference sequence). Trimming cost V 5 bases and J 8 bases, with 21 bases left between them.

The chain couples TRBV7-9 to TRBJ2-7; D is unresolved. The V end lost 5 bases, the J end lost 1 base, and 12 bases lay between the germline ends. Germline V CDR1 and CDR2: SEHNR, FQNEAQ (reference sequence). This CDR3 region has 14 residues. DNA for the CDR3: TGTGCCAGCAGCCCATACGGCGGATCCTACGAGCAGTACTTC. Its protein product is CASSPYGGSYEQYF.

This sequence joins TRBV19 and TRBJ1-4; TRBD1 might be the D (5 bases). Germline assignment: CDR1 LNHDA and CDR2 SQIVND (reference sequence). V was pared by 4 bases and J by 6 bases, with 12 bases between. CDR3 length equals 14 residues. The CDR3: CASSNQGGDEKLFF. The CDR3 DNA follows: TGTGCCAGTAGTAACCAGGGAGGAGATGAAAAACTGTTTTTT. Combining the CDR3 with reference TRBV19 and TRBJ1-4 gives the whole variable domain DGGITQSPKYLFRKEGQNVTLSCEQNLNHDAMYWYRQDPGQGLRLIYYSQIVNDFQKGDIAEGYSVSREKKESFPLTVTSAQKNPTAFYLCASSNQGGDEKLFFGSGTQLSVL.

In this sample, this clone turned up once. The rearrangement joins TRBV7-9 to TRBJ2-7, with a weak D call TRBD2 (6 bases). Germline-derived CDR1 and CDR2 are SEHNR and FQNEAQ (reference sequence). The CDR3 is made up of 14 amino acids. Trimming removed 5 bases at V and 5 bases at J, with 16 bases between. The CDR3 spells CASSAPGGVHEQYF. Here the CDR3 DNA reads TGTGCCAGCAGCGCACCCGGAGGGGTCCACGAGCAGTACTTC.